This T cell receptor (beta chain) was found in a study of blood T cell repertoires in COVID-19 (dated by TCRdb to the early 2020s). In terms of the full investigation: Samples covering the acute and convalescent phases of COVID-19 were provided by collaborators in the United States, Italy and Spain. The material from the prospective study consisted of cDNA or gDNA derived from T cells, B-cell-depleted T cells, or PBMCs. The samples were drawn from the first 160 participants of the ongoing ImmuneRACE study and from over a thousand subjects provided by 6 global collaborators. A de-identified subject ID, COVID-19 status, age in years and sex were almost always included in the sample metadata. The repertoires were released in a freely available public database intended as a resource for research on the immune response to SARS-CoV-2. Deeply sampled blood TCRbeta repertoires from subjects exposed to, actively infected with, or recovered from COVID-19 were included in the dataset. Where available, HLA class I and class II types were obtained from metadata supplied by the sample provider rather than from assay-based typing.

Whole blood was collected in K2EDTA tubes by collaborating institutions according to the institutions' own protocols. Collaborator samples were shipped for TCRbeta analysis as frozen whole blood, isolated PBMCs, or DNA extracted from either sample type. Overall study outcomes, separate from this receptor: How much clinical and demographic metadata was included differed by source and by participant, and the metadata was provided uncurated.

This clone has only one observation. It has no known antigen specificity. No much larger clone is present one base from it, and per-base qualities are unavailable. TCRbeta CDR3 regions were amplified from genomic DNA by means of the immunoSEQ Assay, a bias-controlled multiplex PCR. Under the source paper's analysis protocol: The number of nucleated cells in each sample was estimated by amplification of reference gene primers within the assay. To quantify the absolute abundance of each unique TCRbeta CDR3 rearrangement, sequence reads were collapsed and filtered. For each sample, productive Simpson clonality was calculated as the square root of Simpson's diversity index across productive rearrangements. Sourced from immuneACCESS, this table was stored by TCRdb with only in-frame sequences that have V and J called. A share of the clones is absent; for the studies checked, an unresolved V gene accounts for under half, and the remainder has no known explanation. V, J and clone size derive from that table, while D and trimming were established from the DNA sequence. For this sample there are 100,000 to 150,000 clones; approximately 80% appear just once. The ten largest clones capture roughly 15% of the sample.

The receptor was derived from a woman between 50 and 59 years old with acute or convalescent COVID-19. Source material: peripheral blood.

The CDR3 here reads CAISDWGGPNEKLFF. DNA sequence: TGTGCCATCAGTGACTGGGGGGGGCCGAATGAAAAACTGTTTTTT. The rearrangement combines TRBV10-3 with TRBJ1-4, and possibly TRBD1, on 6 matching bases. The germline V gene yields ENHRY for CDR1 and SYGVKD for CDR2. Inclusive of the bounding cysteine and phenylalanine, the CDR3 is 15 residues long. Only the CDR3 portion is preserved as DNA: 45 bases, with reading frame beginning at the first base. Trimming removed 3 bases from V and 5 bases from J, leaving 13 bases between the germline ends.